The T cell receptor beta chain described here comes from a study of blood T cell repertoires in COVID-19. Study in general: The study drew acute and convalescent COVID-19 samples from the United States, Italy and Spain. Sample material is recorded as cDNA or gDNA derived from T cells, B-cell-depleted T cells, or PBMCs.

The Seattle patients, enrolled during active infection, were followed longitudinally. Authors' methods: Estimation of nucleated cell counts relied on the amplification of reference gene primers. Profiled with immunoSEQ multiplex PCR; TCRdb holds only in-frame clones, not every one. V, J and clone size are taken as reported in that table, and D and trimming were inferred from the DNA itself. The sample includes more than 200,000 clones, 85% to 90% of them seen just once. CDR3 size: 17 residues. The chain couples TRBV21-1 to TRBJ2-7; the table's D call of TRBD1 was not tested on the DNA. TRBV21-1 has pseudogene status. The TCR originated in a woman in her forties or fifties with COVID-19, enrolled during active disease. The sample comprised peripheral blood. The DNA of the CDR3 is TGTGCCAGCAGCAAGGGACAGGGTTATCAAAGGACCTACGAGCAGTACGTC. It translates to CASSKGQGYQRTYEQYV.